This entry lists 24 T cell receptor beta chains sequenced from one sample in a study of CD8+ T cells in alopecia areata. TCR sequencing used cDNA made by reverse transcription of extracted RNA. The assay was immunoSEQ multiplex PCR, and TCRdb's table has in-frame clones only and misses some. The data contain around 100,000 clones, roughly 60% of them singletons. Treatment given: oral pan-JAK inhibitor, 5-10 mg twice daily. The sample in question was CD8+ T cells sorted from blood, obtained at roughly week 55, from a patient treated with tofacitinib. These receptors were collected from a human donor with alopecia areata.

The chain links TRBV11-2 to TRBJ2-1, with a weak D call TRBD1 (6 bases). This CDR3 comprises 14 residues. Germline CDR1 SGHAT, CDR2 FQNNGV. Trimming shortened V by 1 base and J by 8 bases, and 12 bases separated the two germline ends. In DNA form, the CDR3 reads TGTGCCAGCAGCTTAGCCTGGACAGTTGATGAGCAGTTCTTC. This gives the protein CASSLAWTVDEQFF.

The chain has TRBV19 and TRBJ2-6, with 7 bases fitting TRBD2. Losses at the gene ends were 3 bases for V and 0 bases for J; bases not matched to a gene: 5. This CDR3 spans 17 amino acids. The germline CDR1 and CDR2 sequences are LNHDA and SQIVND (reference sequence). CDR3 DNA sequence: TGTGCCAGTAGTATCCCTTGGGGGGGCTCTGGGGCCAACGTCCTGACTTTC. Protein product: CASSIPWGGSGANVLTF.

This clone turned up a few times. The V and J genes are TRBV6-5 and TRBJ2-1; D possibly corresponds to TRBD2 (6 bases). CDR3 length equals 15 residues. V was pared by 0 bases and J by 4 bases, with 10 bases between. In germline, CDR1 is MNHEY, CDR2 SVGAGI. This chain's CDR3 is CASSYSPGGYNEQFF. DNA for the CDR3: TGTGCCAGCAGTTACTCCCCCGGGGGATACAATGAGCAGTTCTTC.

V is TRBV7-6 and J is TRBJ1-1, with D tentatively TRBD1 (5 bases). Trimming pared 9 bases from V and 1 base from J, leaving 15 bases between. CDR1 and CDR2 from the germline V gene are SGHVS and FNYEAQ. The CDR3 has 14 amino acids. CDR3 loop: CASTPSGPNTEAFF. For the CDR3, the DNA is TGTGCCAGTACACCCTCGGGACCGAACACTGAAGCTTTCTTT.

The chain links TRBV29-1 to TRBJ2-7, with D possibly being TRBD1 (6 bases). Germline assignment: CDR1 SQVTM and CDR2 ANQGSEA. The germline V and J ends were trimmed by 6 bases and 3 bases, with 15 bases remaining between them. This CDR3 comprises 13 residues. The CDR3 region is CSVTTPTGYEQYF. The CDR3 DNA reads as TGCAGCGTCACTACCCCGACAGGCTACGAGCAGTACTTC.

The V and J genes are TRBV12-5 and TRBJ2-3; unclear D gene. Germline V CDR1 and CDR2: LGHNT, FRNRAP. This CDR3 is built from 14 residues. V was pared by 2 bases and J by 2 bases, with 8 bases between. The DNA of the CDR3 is TGTGCTAGTGGTTTGCCCGCCGACACAGATACGCAGTATTTT. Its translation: CASGLPADTDTQYF.

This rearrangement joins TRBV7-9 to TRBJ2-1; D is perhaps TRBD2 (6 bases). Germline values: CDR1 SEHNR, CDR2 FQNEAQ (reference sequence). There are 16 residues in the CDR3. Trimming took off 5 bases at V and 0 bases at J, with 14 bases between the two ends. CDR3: CASSGRDGSSYNEQFF. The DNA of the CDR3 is TGTGCCAGCAGCGGACGGGACGGGAGCTCCTACAATGAGCAGTTCTTC.

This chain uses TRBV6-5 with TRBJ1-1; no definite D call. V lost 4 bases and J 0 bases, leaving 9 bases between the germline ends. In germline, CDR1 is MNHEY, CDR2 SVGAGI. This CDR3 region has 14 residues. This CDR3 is CASSLGGVNTEAFF. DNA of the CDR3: TGTGCCAGCAGTTTGGGCGGGGTGAACACTGAAGCTTTCTTT.

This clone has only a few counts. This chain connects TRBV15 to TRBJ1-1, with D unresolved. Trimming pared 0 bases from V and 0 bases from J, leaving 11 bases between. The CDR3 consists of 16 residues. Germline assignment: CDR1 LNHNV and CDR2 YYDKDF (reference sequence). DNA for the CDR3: TGTGCCACCAGCAGAGATAGAACGAATATGAACACTGAAGCTTTCTTT. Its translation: CATSRDRTNMNTEAFF.

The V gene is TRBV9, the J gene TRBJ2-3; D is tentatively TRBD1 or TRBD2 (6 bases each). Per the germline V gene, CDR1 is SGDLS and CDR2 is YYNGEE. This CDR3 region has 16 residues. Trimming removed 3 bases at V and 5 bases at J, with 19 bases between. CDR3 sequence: CASSEGGGDTKDTQYF. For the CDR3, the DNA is TGTGCCAGCAGCGAGGGAGGAGGGGACACCAAAGATACGCAGTATTTT.

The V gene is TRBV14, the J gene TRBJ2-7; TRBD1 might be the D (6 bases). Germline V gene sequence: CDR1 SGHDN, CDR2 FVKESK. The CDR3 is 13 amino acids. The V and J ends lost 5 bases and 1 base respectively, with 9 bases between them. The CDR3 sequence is CASSYRASYEQYF. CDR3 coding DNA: TGTGCCAGCAGCTACAGGGCATCCTACGAGCAGTACTTC.

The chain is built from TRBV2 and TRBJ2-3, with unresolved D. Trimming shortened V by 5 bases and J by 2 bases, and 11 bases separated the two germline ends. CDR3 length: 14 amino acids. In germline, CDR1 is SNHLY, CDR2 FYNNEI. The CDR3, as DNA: TGTGCCAGCAGTCCCCGGGTAACCACAGATACGCAGTATTTT. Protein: CASSPRVTTDTQYF.

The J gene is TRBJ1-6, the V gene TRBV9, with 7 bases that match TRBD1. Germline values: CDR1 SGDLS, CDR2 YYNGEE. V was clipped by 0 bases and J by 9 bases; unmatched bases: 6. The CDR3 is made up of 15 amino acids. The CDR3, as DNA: TGTGCCAGCAGCGTAGATACAGGGGTAGCTTCACCCCTCCACTTT. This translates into CASSVDTGVASPLHF.

CDR3: CASSGTEGQPQHF. The CDR3 region has the DNA TGTGCCAGCAGCGGGACAGAGGGCCAGCCCCAGCATTTT. The chain is built from TRBV11-1 and TRBJ1-5, with 7 nucleotides matching TRBD1. This CDR3 is 13 amino acids long. Trimming cost V 5 bases and J 7 bases; bases outside gene matches: 5. CDR1 SGHAT and CDR2 FQDESV come from the germline V gene (reference sequence).

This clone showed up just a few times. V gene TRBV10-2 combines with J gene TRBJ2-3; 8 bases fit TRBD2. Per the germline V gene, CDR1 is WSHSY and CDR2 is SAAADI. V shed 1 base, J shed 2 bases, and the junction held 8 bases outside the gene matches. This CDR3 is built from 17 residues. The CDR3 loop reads CASSEFRAGGPTDTQYF. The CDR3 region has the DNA TGCGCCAGCAGTGAGTTTAGGGCGGGGGGACCCACAGATACGCAGTATTTT.

The CDR3: CASSLYGDWPSDYEQYF. DNA for the CDR3: TGTGCCAGCAGTTTATATGGGGATTGGCCAAGTGACTACGAGCAGTACTTC. The V and J genes are TRBV27 and TRBJ2-7; D not certain. Germline CDR1 is MNHEY and CDR2 is SMNVEV (reference sequence). V lost 1 base and J lost 3, with 19 bases in between. This CDR3 region has 17 residues.

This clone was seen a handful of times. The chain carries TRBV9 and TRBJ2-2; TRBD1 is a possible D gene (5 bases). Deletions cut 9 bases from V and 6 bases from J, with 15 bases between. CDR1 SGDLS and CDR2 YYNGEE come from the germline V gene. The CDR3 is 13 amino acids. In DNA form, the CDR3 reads TGTGCCACCCGAGCAGTAGGGGCCGGGGAGCTGTTTTTT. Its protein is CATRAVGAGELFF.

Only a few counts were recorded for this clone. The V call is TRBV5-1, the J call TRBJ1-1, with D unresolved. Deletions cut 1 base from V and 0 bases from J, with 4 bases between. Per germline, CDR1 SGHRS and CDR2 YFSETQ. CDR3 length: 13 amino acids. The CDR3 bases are TGCGCCAGCAGCTTGACAGTGAACACTGAAGCTTTCTTT. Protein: CASSLTVNTEAFF.

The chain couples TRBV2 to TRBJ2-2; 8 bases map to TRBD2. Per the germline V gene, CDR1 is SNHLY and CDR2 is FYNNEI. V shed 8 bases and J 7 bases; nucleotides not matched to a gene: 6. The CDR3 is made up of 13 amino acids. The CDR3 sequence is CASFLLADGELFF. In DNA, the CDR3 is TGTGCCAGCTTCCTACTAGCGGACGGGGAGCTGTTTTTT.

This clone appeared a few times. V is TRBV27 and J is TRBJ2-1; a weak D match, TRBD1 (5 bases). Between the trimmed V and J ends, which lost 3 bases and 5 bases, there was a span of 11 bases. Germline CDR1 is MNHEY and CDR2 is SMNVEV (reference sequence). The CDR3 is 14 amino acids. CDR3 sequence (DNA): TGTGCCAGCAGTTTTCAGGGTTTACACAATGAGCAGTTCTTC. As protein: CASSFQGLHNEQFF.

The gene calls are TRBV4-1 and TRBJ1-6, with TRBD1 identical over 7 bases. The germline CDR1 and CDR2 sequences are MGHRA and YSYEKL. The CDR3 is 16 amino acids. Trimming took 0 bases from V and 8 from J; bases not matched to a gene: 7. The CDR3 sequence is CASSQEDSRGDSPLHF. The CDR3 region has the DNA TGCGCCAGCAGCCAAGAAGATTCCAGGGGGGATTCACCCCTCCACTTT.

The CDR3 sequence is CASSLAGSYYEQYF. CDR3 in DNA: TGTGCCAGCAGTTTAGCGGGGTCCTACTACGAGCAGTACTTC. The rearrangement links TRBV27 to TRBJ2-7, with D possibly being TRBD2 (6 bases). CDR1 and CDR2 from the germline V gene are MNHEY and SMNVEV (reference sequence). The CDR3 spans 14 residues. Trimming shortened V by 2 bases and J by 3 bases, and 11 bases separated the two germline ends.

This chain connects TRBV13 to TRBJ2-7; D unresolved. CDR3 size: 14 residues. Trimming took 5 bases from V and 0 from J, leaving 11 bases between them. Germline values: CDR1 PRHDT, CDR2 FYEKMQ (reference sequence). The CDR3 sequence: CASSQGEPSYEQYF. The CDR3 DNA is TGTGCCAGCAGCCAAGGAGAACCCTCCTACGAGCAGTACTTC.

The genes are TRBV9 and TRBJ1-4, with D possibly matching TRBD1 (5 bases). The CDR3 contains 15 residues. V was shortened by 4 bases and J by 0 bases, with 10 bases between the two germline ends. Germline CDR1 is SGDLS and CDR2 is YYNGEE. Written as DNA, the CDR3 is TGTGCCAGCAGCCTCGGGGGAGCAACTAATGAAAAACTGTTTTTT. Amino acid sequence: CASSLGGATNEKLFF.